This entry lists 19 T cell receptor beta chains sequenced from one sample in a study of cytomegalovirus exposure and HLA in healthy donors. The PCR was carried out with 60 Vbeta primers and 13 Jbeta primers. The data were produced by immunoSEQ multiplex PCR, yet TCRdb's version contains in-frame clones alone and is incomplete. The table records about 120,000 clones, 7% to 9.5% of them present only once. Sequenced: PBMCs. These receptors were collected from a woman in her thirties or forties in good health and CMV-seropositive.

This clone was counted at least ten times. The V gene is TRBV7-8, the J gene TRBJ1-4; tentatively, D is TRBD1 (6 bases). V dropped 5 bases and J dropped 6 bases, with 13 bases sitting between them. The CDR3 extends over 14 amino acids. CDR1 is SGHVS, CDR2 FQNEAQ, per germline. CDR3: CASSPRGGYEKLFF. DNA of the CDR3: TGTGCCAGCAGCCCCCGCGGGGGCTATGAAAAACTGTTTTTT. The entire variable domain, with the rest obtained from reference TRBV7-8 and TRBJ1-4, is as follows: GAGVSQSPRYKVAKRGQDVALRCDPISGHVSLFWYQQALGQGPEFLTYFQNEAQLDKSGLPSDRFFAERPEGSVSTLKIQRTQQEDSAVYLCASSPRGGYEKLFFGSGTQLSVL.

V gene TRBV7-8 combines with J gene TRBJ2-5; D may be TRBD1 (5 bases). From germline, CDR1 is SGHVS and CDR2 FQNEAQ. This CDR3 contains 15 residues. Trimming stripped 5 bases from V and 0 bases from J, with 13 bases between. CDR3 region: CASSDHSRDQETQYF. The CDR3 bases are TGTGCCAGCAGCGATCATTCCAGGGACCAAGAGACCCAGTACTTC.

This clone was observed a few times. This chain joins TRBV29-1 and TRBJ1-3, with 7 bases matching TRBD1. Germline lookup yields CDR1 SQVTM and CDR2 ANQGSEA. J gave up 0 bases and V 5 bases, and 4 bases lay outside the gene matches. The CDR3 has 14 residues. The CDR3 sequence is CSVPDRSSGNTIYF. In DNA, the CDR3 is TGCAGCGTTCCGGACAGGAGCTCTGGAAACACCATATATTTT.

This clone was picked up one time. The CDR3 spells CASSADRGRTEAFF. DNA of the CDR3: TGTGCCAGCAGCGCGGACAGGGGGAGGACTGAAGCTTTCTTT. The rearrangement uses TRBV5-6 and TRBJ1-1; 10 bases fit TRBD1. V lost 4 bases and J lost 5; bases outside the gene matches: 5. CDR3 length: 14 amino acids. CDR1 SGHDT and CDR2 YYEEEE come from the germline V gene.

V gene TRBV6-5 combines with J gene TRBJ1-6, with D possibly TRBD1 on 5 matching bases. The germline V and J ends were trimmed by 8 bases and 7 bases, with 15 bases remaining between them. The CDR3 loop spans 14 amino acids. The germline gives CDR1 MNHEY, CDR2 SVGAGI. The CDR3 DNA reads TGTGCCAGCTCTCCCCGCAGACAGAATTCACCCCTCCACTTT. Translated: CASSPRRQNSPLHF.

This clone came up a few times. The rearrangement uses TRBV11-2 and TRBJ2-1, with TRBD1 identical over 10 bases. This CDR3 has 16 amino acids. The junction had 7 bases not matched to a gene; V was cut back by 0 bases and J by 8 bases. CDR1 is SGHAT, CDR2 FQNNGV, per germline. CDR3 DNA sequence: TGTGCCAGCAGCTTAGATCAGACAGGGGGCCCAGATGAGCAGTTCTTC. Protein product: CASSLDQTGGPDEQFF.

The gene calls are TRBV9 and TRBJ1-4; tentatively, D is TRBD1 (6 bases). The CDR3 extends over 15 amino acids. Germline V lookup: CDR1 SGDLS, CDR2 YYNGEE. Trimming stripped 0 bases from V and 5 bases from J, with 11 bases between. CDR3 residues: CASSVGSGVNEKLFF. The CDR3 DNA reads TGTGCCAGCAGCGTAGGATCAGGGGTGAATGAAAAACTGTTTTTT.

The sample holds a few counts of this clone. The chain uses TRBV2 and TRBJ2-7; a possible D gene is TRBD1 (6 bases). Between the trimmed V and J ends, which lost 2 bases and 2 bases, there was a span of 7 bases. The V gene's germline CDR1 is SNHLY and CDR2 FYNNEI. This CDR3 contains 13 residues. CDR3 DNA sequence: TGTGCCAGCAGTGAAAACAGGGCCTACGAGCAGTACTTC. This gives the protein CASSENRAYEQYF.

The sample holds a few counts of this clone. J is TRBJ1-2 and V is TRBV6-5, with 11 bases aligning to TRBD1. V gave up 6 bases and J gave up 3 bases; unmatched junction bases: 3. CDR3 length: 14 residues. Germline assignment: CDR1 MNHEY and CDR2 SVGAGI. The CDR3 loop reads CASRWTGGDYGYTF. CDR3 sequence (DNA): TGTGCCAGCAGGTGGACAGGGGGCGACTATGGCTACACCTTC.

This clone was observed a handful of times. CDR3 in amino acids: CASSLGRGGTDTQYF. CDR3 nucleotide sequence: TGTGCCAGCAGCTTAGGGAGGGGTGGCACAGATACGCAGTATTTT. The V gene is TRBV5-4, the J gene TRBJ2-3; TRBD2 agrees at 7 bases. The CDR3 is 15 amino acids. V was pared by 2 bases and J by 1 base, with 4 bases of the junction left unmatched. The V gene's germline CDR1 is SGHNT and CDR2 YYREEE (reference sequence). The full variable domain, in which reference TRBV5-4 and TRBJ2-3 provide the parts outside the CDR3, is ETGVTQSPTHLIKTRGQQVTLRCSSQSGHNTVSWYQQALGQGPQFIFQYYREEENGRGNFPPRFSGLQFPNYSSELNVNALELDDSALYLCASSLGRGGTDTQYFGPGTRLTVL.

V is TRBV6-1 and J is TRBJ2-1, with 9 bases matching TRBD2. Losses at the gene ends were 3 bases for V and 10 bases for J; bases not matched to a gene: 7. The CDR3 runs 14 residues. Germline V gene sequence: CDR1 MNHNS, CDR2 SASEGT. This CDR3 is CASSESGGPVEQFF. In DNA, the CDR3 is TGTGCCAGCAGTGAGAGCGGGGGGCCAGTCGAGCAGTTCTTC.

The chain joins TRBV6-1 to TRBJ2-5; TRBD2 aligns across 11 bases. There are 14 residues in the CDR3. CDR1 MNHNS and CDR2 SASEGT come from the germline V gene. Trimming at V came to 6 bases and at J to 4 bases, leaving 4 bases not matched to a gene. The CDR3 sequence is CASRIAGGGETQYF. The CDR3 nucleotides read TGTGCCAGCAGGATAGCGGGGGGGGGAGAGACCCAGTACTTC.

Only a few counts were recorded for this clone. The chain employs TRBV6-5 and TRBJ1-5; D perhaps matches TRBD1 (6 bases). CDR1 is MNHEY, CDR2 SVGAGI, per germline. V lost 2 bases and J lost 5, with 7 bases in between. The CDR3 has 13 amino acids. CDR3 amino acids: CASSYNRDQPQHF. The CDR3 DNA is TGTGCCAGCAGTTACAACAGGGATCAGCCCCAGCATTTT.

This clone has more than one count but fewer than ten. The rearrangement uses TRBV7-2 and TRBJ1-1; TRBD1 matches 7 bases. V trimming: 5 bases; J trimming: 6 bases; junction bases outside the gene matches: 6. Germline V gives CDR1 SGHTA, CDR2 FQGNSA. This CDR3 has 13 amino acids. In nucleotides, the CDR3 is TGTGCCAGCAGCCCGAGACAGGGAGCTGAAGCTTTCTTT. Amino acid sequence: CASSPRQGAEAFF.

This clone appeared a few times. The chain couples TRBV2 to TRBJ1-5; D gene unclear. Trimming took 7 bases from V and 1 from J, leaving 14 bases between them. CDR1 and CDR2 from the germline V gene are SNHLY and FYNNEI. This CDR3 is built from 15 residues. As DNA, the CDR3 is TGTGCCAGCAAGAGGGAGGGAGTAAGCAATCAGCCCCAGCATTTT. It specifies CASKREGVSNQPQHF. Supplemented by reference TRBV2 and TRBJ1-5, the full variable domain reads EPEVTQTPSHQVTQMGQEVILRCVPISNHLYFYWYRQILGQKVEFLVSFYNNEISEKSEIFDDQFSVERPDGSNFTLKIRSTKLEDSAMYFCASKREGVSNQPQHFGDGTRLSIL.

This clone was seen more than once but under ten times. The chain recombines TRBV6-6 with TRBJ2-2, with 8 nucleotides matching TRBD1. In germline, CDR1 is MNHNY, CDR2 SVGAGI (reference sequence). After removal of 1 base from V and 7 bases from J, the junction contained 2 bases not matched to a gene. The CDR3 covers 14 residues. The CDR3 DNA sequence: TGTGCCAGCAGTTACTACAGGGGGAACGGGGAGCTGTTTTTT. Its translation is CASSYYRGNGELFF.

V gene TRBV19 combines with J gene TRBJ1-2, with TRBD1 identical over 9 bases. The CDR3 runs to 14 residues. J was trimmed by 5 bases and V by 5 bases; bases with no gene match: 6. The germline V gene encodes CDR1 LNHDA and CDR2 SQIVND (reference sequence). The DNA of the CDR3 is TGTGCCAGTAGTCGGACAGGGGAGCCGTATGGCTACACCTTC. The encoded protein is CASSRTGEPYGYTF.

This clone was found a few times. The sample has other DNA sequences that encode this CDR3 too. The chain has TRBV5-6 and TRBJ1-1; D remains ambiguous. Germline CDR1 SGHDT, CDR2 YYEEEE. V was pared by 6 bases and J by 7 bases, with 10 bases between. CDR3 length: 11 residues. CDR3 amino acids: CASTLAGEAFF. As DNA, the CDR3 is TGTGCCAGCACCCTAGCTGGTGAAGCTTTCTTT.

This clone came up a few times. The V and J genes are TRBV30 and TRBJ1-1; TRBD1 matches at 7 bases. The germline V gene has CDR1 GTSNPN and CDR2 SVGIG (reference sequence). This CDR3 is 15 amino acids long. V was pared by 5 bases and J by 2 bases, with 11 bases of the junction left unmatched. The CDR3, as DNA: TGTGCCTGGGACTCGCCGGGACAGCCAAACACTGAAGCTTTCTTT. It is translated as CAWDSPGQPNTEAFF.